What follows is one T cell receptor beta chain and its context. Germline CDR1 and CDR2: SGHRS and YFSETQ. This CDR3 is built from 15 residues. Germline trimming cut 4 bases from V and 7 bases from J; bases unmatched to any gene: 5. The data were taken from a study of T cell responses to AZD1222 COVID-19 vaccine. Clones were sequenced by immunoSEQ multiplex PCR, and TCRdb holds only the in-frame ones, with some missing. The sample holds about 140,000 clones, approximately 93% seen once. The V and J genes are TRBV5-1 and TRBJ2-1; 13 nucleotides line up with TRBD2. This clonotype was sampled from an adult who received the AZD1222 COVID-19 vaccine. The input for sequencing was peripheral blood, taken 28 days after the second AZD1222 dose. The CDR3 spells CASSRGLAGMNEQFF. The CDR3 nucleotides are TGCGCCAGCAGCCGGGGACTAGCGGGAATGAATGAGCAGTTCTTC. Filled out from reference TRBV5-1 and TRBJ2-1, the complete variable domain reads KAGVTQTPRYLIKTRGQQVTLSCSPISGHRSVSWYQQTPGQGLQFLFEYFSETQRNKGNFPGRFSGRQFSNSRSEMNVSTLELGDSALYLCASSRGLAGMNEQFFGPGTRLTVL.